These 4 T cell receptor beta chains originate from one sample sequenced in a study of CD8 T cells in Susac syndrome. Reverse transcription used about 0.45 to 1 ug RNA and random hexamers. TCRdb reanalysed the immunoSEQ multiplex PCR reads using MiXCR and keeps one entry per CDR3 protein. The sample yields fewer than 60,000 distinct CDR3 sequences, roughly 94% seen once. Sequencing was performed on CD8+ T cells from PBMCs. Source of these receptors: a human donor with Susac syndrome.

The CDR3 region has the DNA TGTGCCAGCAGCTGGAAACGGACTAGCGGGGGGGCCCATCTGGAGACCCAGTACTTC. Its protein product is CASSWKRTSGGAHLETQYF. V and J are TRBV7-8 and TRBJ2-5; 15 positions agree with TRBD2. The CDR3 totals 19 residues. Per germline, CDR1 SGHVS and CDR2 FQNEAQ. V gave up 4 bases and J gave up 5 bases; unmatched junction bases: 14.

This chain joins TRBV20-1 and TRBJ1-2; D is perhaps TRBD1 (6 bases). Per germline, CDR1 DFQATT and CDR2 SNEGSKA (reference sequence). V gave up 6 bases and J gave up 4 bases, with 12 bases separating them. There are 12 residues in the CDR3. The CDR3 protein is CSAPGQTYGYTF. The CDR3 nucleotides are TGCAGTGCACCTGGACAGACCTATGGCTACACCTTC.

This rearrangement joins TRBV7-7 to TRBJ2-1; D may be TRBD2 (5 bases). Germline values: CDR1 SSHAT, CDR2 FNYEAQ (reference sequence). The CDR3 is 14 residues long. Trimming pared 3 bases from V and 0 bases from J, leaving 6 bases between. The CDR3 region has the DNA TGTGCCAGCAGCTTCGGGGACTCCTACAATGAGCAGTTCTTC. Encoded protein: CASSFGDSYNEQFF.

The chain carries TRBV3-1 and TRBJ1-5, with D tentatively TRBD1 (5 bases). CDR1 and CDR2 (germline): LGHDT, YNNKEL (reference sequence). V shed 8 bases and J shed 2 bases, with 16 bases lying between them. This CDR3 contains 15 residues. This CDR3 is CASSAQWGGNQPQHF. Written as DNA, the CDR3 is TGTGCCAGCTCTGCCCAGTGGGGGGGCAATCAGCCCCAGCATTTT.